This T cell receptor (beta chain) was identified in a study of T cells after yellow fever vaccination. Study at large: Preparing low-cell-number fractions relied on SMART-Seq v4 Ultra Low Input. Whole-study findings and limits: The bulk population could contribute abundant contaminating clonotypes to FACS-sorted repertoires. When the response was secondary, it was weaker but reached its peak faster, day 5 versus 15.

Concerning this clonotype: Its antigen is as yet unknown.

CDR1 and CDR2 from the germline V gene are MNHEY and SVGEGT. Trimming cost V 5 bases and J 5 bases; bases outside gene matches: 12. The CDR3 loop spans 16 amino acids. TCRdb reprocessed the 5' RACE reads via MiXCR and lists one record per CDR3 protein. The profile shows some 97,000 distinct CDR3 sequences, under 7% of them singletons. The chain is built from TRBV6-2 or TRBV6-3 and TRBJ2-3, with 8 bases lining up with TRBD2. The TCR originated in a man younger than 35 who received the YFV17D yellow fever vaccine. The sequences come from CD8+ T cells sorted from PBMCs, collected 10 days after the yellow fever booster vaccination. DNA of the CDR3: TGTGCCAGCAGTCCCCGGGTAGCGGGGACTCAAGATACGCAGTATTTT. Its protein is CASSPRVAGTQDTQYF.